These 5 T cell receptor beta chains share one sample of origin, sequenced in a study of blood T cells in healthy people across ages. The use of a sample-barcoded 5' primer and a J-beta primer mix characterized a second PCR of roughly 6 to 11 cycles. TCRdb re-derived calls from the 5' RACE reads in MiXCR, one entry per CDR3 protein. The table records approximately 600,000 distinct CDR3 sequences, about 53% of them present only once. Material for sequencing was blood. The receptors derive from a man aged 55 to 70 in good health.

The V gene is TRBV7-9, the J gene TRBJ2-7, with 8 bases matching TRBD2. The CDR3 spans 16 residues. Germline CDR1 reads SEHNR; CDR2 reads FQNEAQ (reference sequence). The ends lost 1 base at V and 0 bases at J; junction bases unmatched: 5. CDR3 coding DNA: TGTGCCAGCAGCTTAGGCGGGGGGCGATTCTCCTACGAGCAGTACTTC. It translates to CASSLGGGRFSYEQYF.

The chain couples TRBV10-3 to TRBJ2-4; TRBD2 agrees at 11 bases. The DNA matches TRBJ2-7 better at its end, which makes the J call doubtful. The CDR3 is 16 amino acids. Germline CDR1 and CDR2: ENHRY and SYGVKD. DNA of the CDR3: TGTGCCATCAGTGAGTTTGTAGCGGGGGGGAACTACGAGCAGTACTTC. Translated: CAISEFVAGGNYEQYF.

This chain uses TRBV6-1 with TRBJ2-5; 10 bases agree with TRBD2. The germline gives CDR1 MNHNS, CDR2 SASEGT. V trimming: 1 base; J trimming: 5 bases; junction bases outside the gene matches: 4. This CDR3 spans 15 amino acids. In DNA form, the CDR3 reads TGTGCCAGCAGTGAAGGACCGACTAGCGGGGAGACCCAGTACTTC. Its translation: CASSEGPTSGETQYF.

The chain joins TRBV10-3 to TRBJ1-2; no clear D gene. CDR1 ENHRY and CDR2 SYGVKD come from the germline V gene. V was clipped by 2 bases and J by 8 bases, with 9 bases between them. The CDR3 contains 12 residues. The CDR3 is CAISERLEGYTF. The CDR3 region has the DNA TGTGCCATCAGTGAGAGGCTTGAGGGCTACACCTTC.

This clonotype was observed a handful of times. CDR3 region: CATGLAGSYEQYF. In DNA form, the CDR3 reads TGTGCCACCGGACTAGCGGGCTCCTACGAGCAGTACTTC. The V and J genes are TRBV10-3 and TRBJ2-7, with TRBD2 matching over 11 bases. From germline, CDR1 is ENHRY and CDR2 SYGVKD. The V segment lost 10 bases and the J segment 0 bases; nucleotides outside the gene matches: 2. The CDR3 runs 13 residues.